This entry concerns a single TCR beta chain. What it binds is unknown. From germline, CDR1 is SNHLY and CDR2 FYNNEI. V trimming: 4 bases; J trimming: 7 bases; junction bases outside the gene matches: 5. This CDR3 has 14 amino acids. This specimen comes from a study of blood T cells in healthy people across ages. Study-wide results and limits: The unsorted PBMCs prevented any conclusive comparison of naive versus antigen-experienced cells. The long-lived group displayed more naive CD4+ cells, plus higher diversity, than the aged donors did.

A J-beta primer mix and a sample-barcoded 5' primer were used in a second PCR of roughly 6 to 11 cycles. A single record per CDR3 protein comes from TCRdb applying MiXCR to the 5' RACE reads. The data show around 1,700,000 distinct CDR3 sequences, roughly 27% seen once. The source of this sequence is a woman younger than 45 in good health. The chain links TRBV2 to TRBJ1-5; 9 bases map to TRBD1. The specimen was blood. The CDR3 reads CASSATGGRQPQHF. The CDR3 DNA is TGTGCCAGCAGTGCGACAGGGGGAAGGCAGCCCCAGCATTTT.